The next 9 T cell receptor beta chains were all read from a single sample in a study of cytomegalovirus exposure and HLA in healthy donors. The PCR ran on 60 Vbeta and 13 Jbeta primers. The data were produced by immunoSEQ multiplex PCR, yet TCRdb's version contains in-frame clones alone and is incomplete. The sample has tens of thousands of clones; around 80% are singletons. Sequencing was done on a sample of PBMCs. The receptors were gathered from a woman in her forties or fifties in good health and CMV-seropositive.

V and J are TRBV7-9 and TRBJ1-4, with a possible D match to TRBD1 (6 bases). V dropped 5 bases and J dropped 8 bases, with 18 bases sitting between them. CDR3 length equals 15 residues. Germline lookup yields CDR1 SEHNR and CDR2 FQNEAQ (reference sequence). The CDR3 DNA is TGTGCCAGCAGCCCTAAAATGGGGGCGCGGGAAAAACTGTTTTTT. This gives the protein CASSPKMGAREKLFF.

This CDR3 is CASSPLRGEETQYF. The CDR3 DNA is TGCGCCAGCAGCCCCCTGCGGGGGGAGGAGACCCAGTACTTC. This chain connects TRBV5-1 to TRBJ2-5; 8 positions agree with TRBD2. The CDR3 length is 14 residues. From germline, CDR1 is SGHRS and CDR2 YFSETQ. V dropped 4 bases and J dropped 5; count of bases not matched to a gene: 7.

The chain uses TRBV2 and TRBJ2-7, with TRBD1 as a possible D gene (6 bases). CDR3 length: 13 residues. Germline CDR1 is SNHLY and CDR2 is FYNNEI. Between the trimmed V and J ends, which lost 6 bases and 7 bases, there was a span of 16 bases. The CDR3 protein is CASSRDTLGEQYV. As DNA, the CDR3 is TGTGCCAGCAGCCGGGACACGCTGGGGGAGCAGTACGTC.

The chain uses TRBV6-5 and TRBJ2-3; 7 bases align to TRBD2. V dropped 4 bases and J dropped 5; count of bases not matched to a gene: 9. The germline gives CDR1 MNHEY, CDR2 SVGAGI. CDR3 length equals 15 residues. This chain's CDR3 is CASSSERKRGDTQYF. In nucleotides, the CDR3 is TGTGCCAGCAGTTCCGAGCGTAAGCGGGGAGATACGCAGTATTTT.

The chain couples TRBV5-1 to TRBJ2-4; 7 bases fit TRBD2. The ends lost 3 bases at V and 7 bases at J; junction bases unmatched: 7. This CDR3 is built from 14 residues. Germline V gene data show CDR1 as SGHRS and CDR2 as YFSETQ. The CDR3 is CASSSFDGGNIQYF. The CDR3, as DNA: TGCGCCAGCAGCTCCTTCGACGGGGGGAACATTCAGTACTTC.

The CDR3 is CASSLILRGGEETQYF. CDR3 DNA sequence: TGTGCCAGCAGCTTAATTCTCCGGGGAGGGGAAGAGACCCAGTACTTC. The V and J genes are TRBV11-1 and TRBJ2-5; 7 positions match TRBD2. The V and J ends lost 2 bases and 3 bases, in that order; junction bases with no gene match: 9. Per germline, CDR1 SGHAT and CDR2 FQDESV (reference sequence). CDR3 length equals 16 residues.

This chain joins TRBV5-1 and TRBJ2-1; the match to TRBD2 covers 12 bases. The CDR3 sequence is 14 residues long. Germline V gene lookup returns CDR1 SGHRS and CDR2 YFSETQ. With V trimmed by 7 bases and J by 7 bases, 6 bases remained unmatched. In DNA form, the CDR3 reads TGCGCCAGCGCAGGACTAGCGGGAAGGAATGAGCAGTTCTTC. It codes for CASAGLAGRNEQFF.

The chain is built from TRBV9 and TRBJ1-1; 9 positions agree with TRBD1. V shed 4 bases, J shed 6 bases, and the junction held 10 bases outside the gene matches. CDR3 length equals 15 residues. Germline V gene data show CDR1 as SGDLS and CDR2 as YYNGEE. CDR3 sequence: CASSPFGGQGPEAFF. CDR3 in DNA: TGTGCCAGCAGCCCTTTCGGTGGACAGGGGCCTGAAGCTTTCTTT.

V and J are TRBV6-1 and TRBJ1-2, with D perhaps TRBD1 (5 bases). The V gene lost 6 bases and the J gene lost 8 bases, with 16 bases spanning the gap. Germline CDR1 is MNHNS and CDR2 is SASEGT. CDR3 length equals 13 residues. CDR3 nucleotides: TGTGCCAGCAGGAACCAGGGCAATCAGGGCTACACCTTC. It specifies CASRNQGNQGYTF.